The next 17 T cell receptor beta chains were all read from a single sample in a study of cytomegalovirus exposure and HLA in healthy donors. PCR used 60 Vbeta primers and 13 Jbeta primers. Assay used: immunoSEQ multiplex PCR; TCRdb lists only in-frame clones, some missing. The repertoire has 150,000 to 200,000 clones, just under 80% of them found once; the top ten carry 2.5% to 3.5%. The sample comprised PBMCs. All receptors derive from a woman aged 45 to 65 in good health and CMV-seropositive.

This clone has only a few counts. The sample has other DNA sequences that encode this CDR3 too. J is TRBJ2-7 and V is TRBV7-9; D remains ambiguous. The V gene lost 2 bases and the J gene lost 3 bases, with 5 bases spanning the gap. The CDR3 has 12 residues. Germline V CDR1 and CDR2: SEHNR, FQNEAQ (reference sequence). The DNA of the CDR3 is TGTGCCAGCAGCTTAACGGGCTACGAGCAGTACTTC. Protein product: CASSLTGYEQYF.

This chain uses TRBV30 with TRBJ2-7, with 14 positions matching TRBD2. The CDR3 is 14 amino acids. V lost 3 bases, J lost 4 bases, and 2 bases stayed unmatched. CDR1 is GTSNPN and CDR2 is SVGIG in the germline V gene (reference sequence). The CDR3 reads CAWRGTSGGYEQYF. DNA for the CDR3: TGTGCCTGGAGGGGGACTAGCGGGGGTTACGAGCAGTACTTC.

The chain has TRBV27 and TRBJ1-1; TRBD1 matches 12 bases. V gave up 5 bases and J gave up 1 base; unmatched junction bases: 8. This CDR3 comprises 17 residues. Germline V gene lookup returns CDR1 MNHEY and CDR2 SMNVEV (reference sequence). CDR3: CASSAGTGGWTNTEAFF. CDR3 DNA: TGTGCCAGCAGTGCCGGGACAGGGGGCTGGACGAACACTGAAGCTTTCTTT.

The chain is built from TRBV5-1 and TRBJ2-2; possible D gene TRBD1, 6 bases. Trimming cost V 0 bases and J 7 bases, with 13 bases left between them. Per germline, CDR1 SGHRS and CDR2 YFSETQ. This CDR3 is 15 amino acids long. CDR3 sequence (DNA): TGCGCCAGCAGCTTGGAACGGGGCAGGGGCGGGGAGCTGTTTTTT. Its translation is CASSLERGRGGELFF. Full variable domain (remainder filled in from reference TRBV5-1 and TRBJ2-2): KAGVTQTPRYLIKTRGQQVTLSCSPISGHRSVSWYQQTPGQGLQFLFEYFSETQRNKGNFPGRFSGRQFSNSRSEMNVSTLELGDSALYLCASSLERGRGGELFFGEGSRLTVL.

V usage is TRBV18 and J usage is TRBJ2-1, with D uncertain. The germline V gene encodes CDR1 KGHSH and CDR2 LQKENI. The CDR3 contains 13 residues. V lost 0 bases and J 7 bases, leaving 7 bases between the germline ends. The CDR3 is CASSPPNGNEQFF. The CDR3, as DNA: TGTGCCAGCTCACCACCGAACGGGAATGAGCAGTTCTTC.

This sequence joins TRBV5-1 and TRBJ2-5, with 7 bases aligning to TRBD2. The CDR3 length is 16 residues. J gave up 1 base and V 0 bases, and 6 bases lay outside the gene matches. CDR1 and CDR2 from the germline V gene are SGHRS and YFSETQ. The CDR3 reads CASSLAASGLQETQYF. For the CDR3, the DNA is TGCGCCAGCAGCTTGGCAGCTAGCGGCCTCCAAGAGACCCAGTACTTC.

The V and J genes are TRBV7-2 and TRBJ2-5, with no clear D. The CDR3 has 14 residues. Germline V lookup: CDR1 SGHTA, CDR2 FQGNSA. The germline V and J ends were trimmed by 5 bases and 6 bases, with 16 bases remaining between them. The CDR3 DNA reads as TGTGCCAGCAGCCTTTCCTCGGTCCTTCAGACCCAGTACTTC. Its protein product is CASSLSSVLQTQYF.

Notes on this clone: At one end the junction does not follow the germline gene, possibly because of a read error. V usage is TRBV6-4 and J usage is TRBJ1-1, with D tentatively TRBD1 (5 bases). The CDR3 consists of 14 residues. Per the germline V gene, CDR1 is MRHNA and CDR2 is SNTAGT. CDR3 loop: CTSSPYGGETEAFF. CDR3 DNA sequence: TGTACCAGCAGTCCCTACGGGGGGGAAACTGAAGCTTTCTTT.

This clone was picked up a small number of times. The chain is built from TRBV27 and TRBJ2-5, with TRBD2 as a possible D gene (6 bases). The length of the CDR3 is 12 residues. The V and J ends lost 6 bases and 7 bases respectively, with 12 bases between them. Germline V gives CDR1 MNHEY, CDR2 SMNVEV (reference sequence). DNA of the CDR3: TGTGCCAGCAGCCTTCTGGGGGGGACCCAGTACTTC. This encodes CASSLLGGTQYF.

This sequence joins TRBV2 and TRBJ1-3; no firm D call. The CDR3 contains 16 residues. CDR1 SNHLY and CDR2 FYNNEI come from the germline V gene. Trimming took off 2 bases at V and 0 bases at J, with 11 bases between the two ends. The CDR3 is CASSEWAGSSGNTIYF. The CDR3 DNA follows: TGTGCCAGCAGTGAATGGGCAGGCTCCTCTGGAAACACCATATATTTT.

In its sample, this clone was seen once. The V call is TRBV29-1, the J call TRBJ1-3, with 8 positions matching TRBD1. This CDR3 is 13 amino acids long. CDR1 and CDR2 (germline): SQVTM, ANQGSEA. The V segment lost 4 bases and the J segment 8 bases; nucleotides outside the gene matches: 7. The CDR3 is CSVALGQGDTIYF. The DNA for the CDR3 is TGCAGCGTTGCCCTAGGACAGGGAGACACCATATATTTT.

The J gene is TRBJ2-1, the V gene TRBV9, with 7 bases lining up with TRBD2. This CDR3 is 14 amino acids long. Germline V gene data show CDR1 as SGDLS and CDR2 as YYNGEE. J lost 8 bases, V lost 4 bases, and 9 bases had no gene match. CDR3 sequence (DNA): TGTGCCAGCAGCACCTTCGGCGGGGGAGATGAGCAGTTCTTC. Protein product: CASSTFGGGDEQFF.

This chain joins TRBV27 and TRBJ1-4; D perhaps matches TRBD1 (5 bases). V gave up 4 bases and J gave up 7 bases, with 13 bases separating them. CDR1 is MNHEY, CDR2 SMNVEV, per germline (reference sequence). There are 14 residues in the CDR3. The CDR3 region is CASSSWGVAEKLFF. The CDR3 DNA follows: TGTGCCAGCAGTTCTTGGGGGGTTGCTGAAAAACTGTTTTTT.

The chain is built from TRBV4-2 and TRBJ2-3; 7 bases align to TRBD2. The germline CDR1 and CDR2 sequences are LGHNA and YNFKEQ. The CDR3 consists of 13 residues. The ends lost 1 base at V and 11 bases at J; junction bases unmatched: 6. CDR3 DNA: TGTGCCAGCAGCCAAGGGGGGGACTATAAGCAGTATTTT. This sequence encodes CASSQGGDYKQYF.

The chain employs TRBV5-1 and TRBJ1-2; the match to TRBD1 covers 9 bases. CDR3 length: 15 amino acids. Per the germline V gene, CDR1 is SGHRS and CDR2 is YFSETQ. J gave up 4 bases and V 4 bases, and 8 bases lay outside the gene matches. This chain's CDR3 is CASSETGGAGYGYTF. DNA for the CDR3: TGCGCCAGCAGCGAAACAGGGGGCGCTGGCTATGGCTACACCTTC.

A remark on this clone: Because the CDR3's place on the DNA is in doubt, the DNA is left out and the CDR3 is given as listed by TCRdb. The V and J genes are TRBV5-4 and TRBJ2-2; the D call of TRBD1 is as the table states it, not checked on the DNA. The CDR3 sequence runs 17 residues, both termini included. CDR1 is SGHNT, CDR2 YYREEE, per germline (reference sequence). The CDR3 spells CASSFGTGNLRAGELFF.

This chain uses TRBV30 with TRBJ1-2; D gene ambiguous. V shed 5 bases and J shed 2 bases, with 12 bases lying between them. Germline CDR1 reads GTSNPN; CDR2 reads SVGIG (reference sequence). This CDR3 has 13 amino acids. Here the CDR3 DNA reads TGTGCCTGGGGACTGACTGGGAACTATGGCTACACCTTC. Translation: CAWGLTGNYGYTF.